This T cell receptor beta chain was found in a study of T cells in Graves' hyperthyroidism and ophthalmopathy. In regard to this clonotype: What it binds is unknown.

Amplified TCR beta CDR3 regions came from RNA transcripts. TCR CDR3 underwent first-round RT-PCR with the HTBI primer set. TCRdb passed the multiplex PCR reads through MiXCR, listing each CDR3 protein once. The profile shows around 200,000 distinct CDR3 sequences, over 15% of them singletons. The ends lost 5 bases at V and 2 bases at J; junction bases unmatched: 7. This CDR3 spans 18 amino acids. The germline V gene has CDR1 SGHTA and CDR2 FQGNSA. Study-level findings and limits: A 13 V-J signature model discriminated ophthalmopathy versus stable hyperthyroidism.

Sequencing was carried out using blood. This clonotype was sampled from a woman between 45 and 65 years old with Graves' hyperthyroidism. The chain combines TRBV7-2 with TRBJ2-3, with 16 bases matching TRBD2. The CDR3 DNA reads as TGTGCCAGCAGCCCCGGGACTAGCGGGGGGGGAAACACAGATACGCAGTATTTT. This gives the protein CASSPGTSGGGNTDTQYF.